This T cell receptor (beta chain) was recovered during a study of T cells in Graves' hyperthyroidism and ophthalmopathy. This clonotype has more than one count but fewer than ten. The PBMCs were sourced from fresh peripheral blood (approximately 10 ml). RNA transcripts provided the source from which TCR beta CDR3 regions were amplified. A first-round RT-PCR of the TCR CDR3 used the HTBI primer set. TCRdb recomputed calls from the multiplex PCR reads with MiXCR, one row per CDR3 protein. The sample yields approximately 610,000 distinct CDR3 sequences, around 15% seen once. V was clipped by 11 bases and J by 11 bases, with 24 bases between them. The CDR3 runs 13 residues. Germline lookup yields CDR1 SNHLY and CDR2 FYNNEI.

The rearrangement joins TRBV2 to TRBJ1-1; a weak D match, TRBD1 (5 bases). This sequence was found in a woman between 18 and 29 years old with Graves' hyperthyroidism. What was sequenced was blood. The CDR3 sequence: CAPEEGRGLGAFF. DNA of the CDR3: TGTGCCCCCGAAGAGGGGCGCGGCTTGGGGGCTTTCTTT.